This is a list of T cell receptor beta chains from one sample in a study of beta chain features in type 1 diabetes. Produced via immunoSEQ multiplex PCR; TCRdb's table is partial and in-frame only. Among 550,000 to 850,000 clones listed, roughly an eighth were seen once. The sequenced material came from naive CD4+ T cells from blood. The receptors come from a man younger than 30 with type 1 diabetes. Both conserved end residues are part of each CDR3. A D gene is named only where the DNA matches it firmly. A clone size is listed for some rows: how often the clone was seen (once, few, many), or a class if it is expanded.

d_call j_call clone_size v_call cdr3_aa cdr3_nt
. TRBJ2-7 few TRBV10-3 CAISESVGGSYEQYF TGTGCCATCAGTGAGTCAGTTGGGGGCTCCTACGAGCAGTACTTC
. TRBJ1-5 few TRBV7-9 CASSLVGPQQPQHF TGTGCCAGCAGCTTAGTAGGCCCGCAGCAGCCCCAGCATTTT
TRBD2 TRBJ2-7 few TRBV29-1 CSVEASGVTEQYF TGCAGCGTTGAGGCTAGCGGGGTCACTGAGCAGTACTTC
TRBD1 TRBJ1-2 few TRBV18 CASSPAGTGGDGYTF TGTGCCAGCTCACCAGCCGGGACAGGGGGCGATGGCTACACCTTC
. TRBJ2-2 few TRBV6-8 CASRDSNTGELFF TGTGCCAGCAGGGACTCGAACACCGGGGAGCTGTTTTTT
TRBD1 TRBJ2-7 . TRBV7-2 CASRWTGVSYEQYF TGTGCCAGCAGATGGACAGGGGTCTCCTACGAGCAGTACTTC
TRBD1 TRBJ2-2 few TRBV5-4 CASSLGQGLDTGELFF TGTGCCAGCAGCTTGGGACAGGGATTGGACACCGGGGAGCTGTTTTTT
TRBD2 TRBJ2-1 . TRBV19 CASSATGGSYNEQFF TGTGCCAGTAGTGCCACGGGGGGCTCCTACAATGAGCAGTTCTTC
TRBD2 TRBJ2-1 . TRBV7-6 CASSLTTSGGAGEQFF TGTGCCAGCAGCTTAACCACTAGCGGGGGGGCCGGTGAGCAGTTCTTC
. TRBJ2-3 few TRBV5-1 CASSSAPDTQYF TGCGCCTCCTCGTCCGCCCCAGATACGCAGTATTTT
. TRBJ2-7 . TRBV15 CATSRESGYNYEQYF TGTGCCACCAGCAGAGAATCGGGATATAACTACGAGCAGTACTTC
. TRBJ1-6 . TRBV2 CASSGEYNSPLHF TGTGCCAGCAGTGGGGAGTATAATTCACCCCTCCACTTT
TRBD1 TRBJ1-6 . TRBV27 CASSPNPQGLNSPLHF TGTGCCAGCAGTCCGAACCCACAGGGGCTAAATTCACCCCTCCACTTT
. TRBJ2-7 few TRBV19 CASSRTDAYEQYF TGTGCCAGTAGTAGGACTGATGCCTACGAGCAGTACTTC
. TRBJ1-1 . TRBV6-9 CASAMGGRGTEAFF TGTGCCAGCGCCATGGGGGGTAGGGGCACTGAAGCTTTCTTT
. TRBJ2-7 . TRBV6-6 CASVSASYEQYF TGTGCCAGCGTGTCAGCTTCCTACGAGCAGTACTTC
. TRBJ1-4 . TRBV30 CAWSGTGGEKLFF TGTGCCTGGAGTGGGACGGGTGGCGAAAAACTGTTTTTT
. TRBJ1-5 . TRBV5-1 CASSLLVVAGVRQPQHF TGCGCCAGCAGCTTGTTGGTCGTTGCGGGGGTTCGTCAGCCCCAGCATTTT
. TRBJ1-1 few TRBV27 CASSPPGGTEAFF TGTGCCAGCAGTCCCCCGGGGGGCACTGAAGCTTTCTTT
TRBD1 TRBJ2-5 . TRBV9 CASSESTGGETQYF TGTGCCAGCAGCGAGTCGACAGGGGGCGAGACCCAGTACTTC
TRBD2 TRBJ2-1 few TRBV29-1 CSARGGGGADEQFF TGCAGCGCCAGAGGTGGCGGGGGGGCGGATGAGCAGTTCTTC
. TRBJ1-2 . TRBV7-9 CAGAAGTYGYTF TGTGCTGGCGCGGCAGGGACCTATGGCTACACCTTC
TRBD1 TRBJ2-3 few TRBV9 CASSVAGQGWKDTQYF TGTGCCAGCAGCGTAGCCGGACAGGGTTGGAAAGATACGCAGTATTTT
. TRBJ1-1 few TRBV6-6 CASSYSSGAGTEAFF TGTGCCAGCAGTTACTCGAGCGGGGCAGGCACTGAAGCTTTCTTT